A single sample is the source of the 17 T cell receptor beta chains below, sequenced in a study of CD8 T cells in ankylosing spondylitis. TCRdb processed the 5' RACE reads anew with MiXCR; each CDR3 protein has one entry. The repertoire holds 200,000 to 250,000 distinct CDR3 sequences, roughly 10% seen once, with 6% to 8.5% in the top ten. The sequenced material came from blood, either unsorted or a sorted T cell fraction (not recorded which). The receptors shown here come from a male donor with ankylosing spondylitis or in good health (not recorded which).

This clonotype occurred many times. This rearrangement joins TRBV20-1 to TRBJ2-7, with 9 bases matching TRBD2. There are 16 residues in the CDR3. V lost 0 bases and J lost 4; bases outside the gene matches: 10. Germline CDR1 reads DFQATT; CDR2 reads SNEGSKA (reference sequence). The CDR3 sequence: CSARDIGREGIYEQYF. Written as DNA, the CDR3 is TGCAGTGCTAGAGACATTGGGCGGGAGGGCATATACGAGCAGTACTTC.

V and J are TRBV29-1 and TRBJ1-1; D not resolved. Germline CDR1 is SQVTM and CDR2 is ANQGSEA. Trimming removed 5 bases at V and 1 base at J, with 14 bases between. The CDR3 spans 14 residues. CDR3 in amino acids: CSVSDMGGNTEAFF. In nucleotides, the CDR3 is TGCAGCGTTTCCGACATGGGTGGGAACACTGAAGCTTTCTTT.

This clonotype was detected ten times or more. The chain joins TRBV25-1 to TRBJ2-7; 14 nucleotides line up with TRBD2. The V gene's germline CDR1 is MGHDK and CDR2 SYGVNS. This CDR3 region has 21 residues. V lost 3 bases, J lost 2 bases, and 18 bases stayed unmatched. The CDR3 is CASSENQGLAGAPPGPYEQYF. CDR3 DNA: TGTGCCAGCAGTGAGAACCAGGGACTAGCGGGAGCCCCCCCGGGGCCCTACGAGCAGTACTTC.

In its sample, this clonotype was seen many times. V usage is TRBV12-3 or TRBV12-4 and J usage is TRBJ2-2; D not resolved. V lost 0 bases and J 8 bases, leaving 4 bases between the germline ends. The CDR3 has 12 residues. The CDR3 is CASSLAEGELFF. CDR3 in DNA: TGTGCCAGCAGTTTAGCAGAAGGGGAGCTGTTTTTT.

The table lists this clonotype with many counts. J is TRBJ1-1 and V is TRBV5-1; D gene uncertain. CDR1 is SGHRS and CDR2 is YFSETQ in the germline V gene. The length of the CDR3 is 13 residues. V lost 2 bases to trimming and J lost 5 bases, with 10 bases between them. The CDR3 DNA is TGCGCCAGCAGCTTTGAGGGCACGACTGAAGCTTTCTTT. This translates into CASSFEGTTEAFF.

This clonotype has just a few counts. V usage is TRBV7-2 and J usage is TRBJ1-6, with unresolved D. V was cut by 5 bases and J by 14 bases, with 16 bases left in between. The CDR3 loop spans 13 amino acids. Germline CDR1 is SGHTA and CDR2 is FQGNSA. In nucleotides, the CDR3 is TGTGCCAGCAGCCTCGACCAGCCTAAAGCCCTCCACTTT. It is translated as CASSLDQPKALHF.

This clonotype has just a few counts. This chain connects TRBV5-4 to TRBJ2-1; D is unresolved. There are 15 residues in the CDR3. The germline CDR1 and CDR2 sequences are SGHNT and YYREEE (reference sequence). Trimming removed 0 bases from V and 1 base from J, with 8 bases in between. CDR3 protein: CASSLVDSSYNEQFF. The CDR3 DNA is TGTGCCAGCAGCTTGGTAGACTCTTCCTACAATGAGCAGTTCTTC.

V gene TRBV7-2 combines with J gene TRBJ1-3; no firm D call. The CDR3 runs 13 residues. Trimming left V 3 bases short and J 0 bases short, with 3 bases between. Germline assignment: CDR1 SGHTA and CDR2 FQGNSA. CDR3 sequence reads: CTSSFRSGNTIYF. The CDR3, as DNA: TGTACCAGCAGCTTTCGCTCTGGAAACACCATATATTTT.

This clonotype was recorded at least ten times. In nucleotides, the CDR3 is TGTGCCAGCAGCTTCTGGGGGAACACCGGGGAGCTGTTTTTT. Translating gives CASSFWGNTGELFF. V gene TRBV5-5 combines with J gene TRBJ2-2, with unresolved D. CDR3 length: 14 residues. The V end was cut by 2 bases, the J end by 1 base, with 6 bases between. The V gene's germline CDR1 is SGHKS and CDR2 YYEKEE (reference sequence).

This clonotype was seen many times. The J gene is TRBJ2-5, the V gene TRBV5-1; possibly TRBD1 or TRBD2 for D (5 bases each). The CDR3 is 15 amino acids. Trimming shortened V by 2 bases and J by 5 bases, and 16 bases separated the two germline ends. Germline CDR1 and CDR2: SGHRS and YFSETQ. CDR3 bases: TGCGCCAGCAGCTTATCGGGGCTCTCCGCGGAGACCCAGTACTTC. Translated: CASSLSGLSAETQYF.

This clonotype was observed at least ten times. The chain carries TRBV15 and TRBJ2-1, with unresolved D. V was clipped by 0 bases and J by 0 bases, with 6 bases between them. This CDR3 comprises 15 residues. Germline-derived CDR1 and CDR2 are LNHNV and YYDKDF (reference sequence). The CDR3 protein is CATSRDPSSYNEQFF. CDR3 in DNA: TGTGCCACCAGCAGAGACCCTAGCTCCTACAATGAGCAGTTCTTC.

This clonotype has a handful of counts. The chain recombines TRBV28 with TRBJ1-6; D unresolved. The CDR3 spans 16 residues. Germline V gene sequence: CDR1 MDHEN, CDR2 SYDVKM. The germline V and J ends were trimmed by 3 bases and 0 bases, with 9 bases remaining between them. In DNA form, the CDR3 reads TGTGCCAGCAGTTTCTCCAGATTCTCCTATAATTCACCCCTCCACTTT. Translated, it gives CASSFSRFSYNSPLHF.

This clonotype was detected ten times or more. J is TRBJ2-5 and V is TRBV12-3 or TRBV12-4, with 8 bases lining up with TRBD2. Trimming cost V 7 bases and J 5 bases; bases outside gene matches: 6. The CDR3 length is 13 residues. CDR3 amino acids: CASNLAGWETQYF. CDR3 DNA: TGTGCCAGCAATCTAGCGGGTTGGGAGACCCAGTACTTC.

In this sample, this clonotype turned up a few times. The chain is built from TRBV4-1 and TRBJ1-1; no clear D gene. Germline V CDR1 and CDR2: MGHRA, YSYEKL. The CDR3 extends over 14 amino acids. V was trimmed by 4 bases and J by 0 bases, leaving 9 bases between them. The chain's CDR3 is CASSPRAVNTEAFF. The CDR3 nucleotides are TGCGCCAGCAGCCCTCGGGCGGTGAACACTGAAGCTTTCTTT.

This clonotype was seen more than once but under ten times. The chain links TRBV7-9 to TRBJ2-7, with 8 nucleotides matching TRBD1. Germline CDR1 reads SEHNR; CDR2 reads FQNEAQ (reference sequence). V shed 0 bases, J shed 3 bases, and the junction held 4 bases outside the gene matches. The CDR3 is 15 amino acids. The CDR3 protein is CASSLARGQGYEQYF. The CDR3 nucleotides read TGTGCCAGCAGCTTAGCGCGAGGACAGGGCTACGAGCAGTACTTC.

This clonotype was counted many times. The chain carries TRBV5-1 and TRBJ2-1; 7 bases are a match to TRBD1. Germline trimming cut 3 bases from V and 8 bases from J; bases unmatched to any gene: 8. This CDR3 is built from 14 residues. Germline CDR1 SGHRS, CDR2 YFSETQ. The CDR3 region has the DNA TGCGCCAGCAGCTGGGTGCGGACAGGCTATGAGCAGTTCTTC. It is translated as CASSWVRTGYEQFF.

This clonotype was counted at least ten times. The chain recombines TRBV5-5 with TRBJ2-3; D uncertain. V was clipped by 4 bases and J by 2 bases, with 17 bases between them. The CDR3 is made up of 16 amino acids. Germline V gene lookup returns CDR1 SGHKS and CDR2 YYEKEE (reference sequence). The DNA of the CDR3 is TGTGCCAGCAGCAAGGTTAATATGGGATTCACAGATACGCAGTATTTT. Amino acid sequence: CASSKVNMGFTDTQYF.